A single sample gave rise to the 3 T cell receptor beta chains below, sequenced in a study of CD8+ T cells in alopecia areata (dated by TCRdb to about 2018). The treatment or condition label corresponds to: oral pan-JAK inhibitor, 5-10 mg twice daily. Libraries were prepared through the immunoSEQ multiplex PCR assay. RNA was extracted from all samples and reverse transcribed into cDNA as template for TCR sequencing. TCRdb mirrors the immuneACCESS table, restricted to in-frame sequences. Some clones are absent from its copies; in checked studies, under half trace to an unresolved V gene, and the reason for the others is unknown. For this sample there are about 270,000 clones; 60% appear just once. The ten largest clones add up to around 0.84% of the sample. Here the sequenced sample was CD4+ T cells sorted from blood, taken at week 52, from a patient treated with tofacitinib. These TCRs come from a human donor with alopecia areata.

The chain couples TRBV7-2 to TRBJ1-4, with D possibly being TRBD1 (5 bases). Looked up from germline, CDR1 is SGHTA and CDR2 is FQGNSA. The CDR3 length is 11 residues. Trimming pared 0 bases from V and 12 bases from J, leaving 5 bases between. The CDR3, as DNA: TGTGCCAGCAGCTTAGCGGGGGAACTGTTTTTT. It specifies CASSLAGELFF.

The chain combines TRBV5-1 with TRBJ2-7; 7 bases fit TRBD1. V was clipped by 4 bases and J by 5 bases; unmatched bases: 6. The CDR3 is 13 residues long. Germline-derived CDR1 and CDR2 are SGHRS and YFSETQ. The CDR3: CASSLDRAHEQYF. The CDR3 DNA reads as TGCGCCAGCAGCCTCGACAGGGCCCACGAGCAGTACTTC.

The chain is built from TRBV4-3 and TRBJ1-2, with D maybe TRBD1 (5 bases). The V end lost 0 bases, the J end lost 4 bases, and 9 bases lay between the germline ends. In germline, CDR1 is LGHNA, CDR2 YSLEER. This CDR3 is built from 14 residues. Here the CDR3 reads CASSQDSTGYGYTF. Here the CDR3 DNA reads TGCGCCAGCAGCCAAGATAGCACAGGCTATGGCTACACCTTC.